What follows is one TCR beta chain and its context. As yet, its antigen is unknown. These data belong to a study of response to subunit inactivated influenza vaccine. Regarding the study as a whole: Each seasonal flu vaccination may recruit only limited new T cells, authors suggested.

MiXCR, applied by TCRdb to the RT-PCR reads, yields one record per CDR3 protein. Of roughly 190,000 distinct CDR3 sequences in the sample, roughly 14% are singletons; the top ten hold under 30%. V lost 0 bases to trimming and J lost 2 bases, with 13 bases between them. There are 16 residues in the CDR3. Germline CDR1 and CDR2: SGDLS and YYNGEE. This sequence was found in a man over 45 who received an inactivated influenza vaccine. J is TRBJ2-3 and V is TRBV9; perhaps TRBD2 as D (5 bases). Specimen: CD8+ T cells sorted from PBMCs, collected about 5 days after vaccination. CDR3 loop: CASSVGTFPITDTQYF. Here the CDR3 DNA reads TGTGCCAGCAGCGTAGGGACTTTCCCGATCACAGATACGCAGTATTTT.